This entry is about one TCR beta chain. Its specificity is unknown. CD8 cells regarded as naive lacked CD45RO, were positively chosen for CCR7, and omitted terminally differentiated effector memory CD45RA+ cells. CDR1 is MNHEY and CDR2 is SMNVEV in the germline V gene (reference sequence). V was shortened by 3 bases and J by 3 bases, with 16 bases between the two germline ends. The CDR3 covers 16 residues. For each subset, genomic DNA was distributed in equal portions over several immunoSEQ plates. Libraries were prepared by immunoSEQ multiplex PCR; TCRdb keeps only in-frame clonotypes and omits some of them. The data contain around 610,000 clones, approximately 96% of them seen just once; the ten biggest clones take up about 0.12%. This record comes from a study of shared clonotypes between healthy human individuals. Study-wide points: Sampling covered nothing but blood. Tissue TCR repertoires likely differ from those found in blood.

The receptor's source is a woman in her 30s in good health. This chain links TRBV27 with TRBJ2-3; D is perhaps TRBD1 or TRBD2 (6 bases each). Sequencing input: naive CD8+ T cells sorted from blood. The CDR3 protein is CASSLSPGARTDTQYF. CDR3 in DNA: TGTGCCAGCAGTTTGTCCCCGGGGGCAAGAACAGATACGCAGTATTTT.